This TCR beta chain was sequenced during a study of blood T cell repertoires in COVID-19. Study-wide background: The origin of the acute and convalescent COVID-19 samples was the United States, Italy and Spain. Sample material is recorded as cDNA or gDNA derived from T cells, B-cell-depleted T cells, or PBMCs.

Per the original methods: Reference gene primers were amplified, and this amplification served to estimate nucleated cell counts. Assay used: immunoSEQ multiplex PCR; TCRdb lists only in-frame clones, some missing. The DNA was the basis for D and trimming; V, J and clone size are from that table. Of 150,000 to 200,000 clones listed, 85% to 90% are singletons. The CDR3 has 13 amino acids. Trimming cost V 6 bases and J 5 bases; bases outside gene matches: 7. Germline lookup yields CDR1 KGHSH and CDR2 LQKENI. The chain is built from TRBV18 and TRBJ2-7; 7 bases map to TRBD1. This sequence originates from a woman over 75 in a cohort sampled during active or convalescent COVID-19. Material for sequencing was peripheral blood. The CDR3 spells CASSLQGTHEQYV. The DNA for the CDR3 is TGTGCCAGCTCCTTACAGGGGACCCACGAGCAGTACGTC.